Below, 11 T cell receptor beta chains from the same sample are listed, as sequenced in a study of blood T cells in healthy people across ages. A second PCR of roughly 7 to 11 cycles used a sample-barcoded 5' primer and a J-beta primer mix. TCRdb independently ran MiXCR on the 5' RACE reads; one entry per CDR3 protein. There are about 1,800,000 distinct CDR3 sequences in the sample; roughly 30% occur only once, and 6.5% to 8.5% lies in the top ten. The sample consisted of blood. The receptors derive from a woman in her twenties or thirties in good health.

The J gene is TRBJ2-3, the V gene TRBV5-1, with a possible D match to TRBD1 (5 bases). This CDR3 spans 17 amino acids. V gave up 0 bases and J gave up 4 bases, with 18 bases separating them. Germline V CDR1 and CDR2: SGHRS, YFSETQ. This chain's CDR3 is CASSLVRGREDPDTQYF. The CDR3 DNA is TGCGCCAGCAGCTTGGTTAGAGGCAGGGAAGACCCAGATACGCAGTATTTT.

The CDR3 loop is CSARTSETYEQYF. In DNA, the CDR3 is TGCAGTGCCAGGACTAGCGAAACCTACGAGCAGTACTTC. The chain recombines TRBV20-1 with TRBJ2-7, with TRBD2 matching over 9 bases. V trimming: 6 bases; J trimming: 2 bases; junction bases outside the gene matches: 5. The length of the CDR3 is 13 residues. From germline, CDR1 is DFQATT and CDR2 SNEGSKA (reference sequence).

This clonotype has more than one count but fewer than ten. The rearrangement links TRBV15 to TRBJ2-7, with 8 bases lining up with TRBD1. Trimming cost V 4 bases and J 5 bases; bases outside gene matches: 7. CDR1 is LNHNV, CDR2 YYDKDF, per germline (reference sequence). This CDR3 is 14 amino acids long. This chain's CDR3 is CATSTRTGFNEQYF. The CDR3 DNA follows: TGTGCCACCAGCACCCGGACAGGGTTCAACGAGCAGTACTTC. Complete variable domain (other parts from reference TRBV15 and TRBJ2-7): DAMVIQNPRYQVTQFGKPVTLSCSQTLNHNVMYWYQQKSSQAPKLLFHYYDKDFNNEADTPDNFQSRRPNTSFCFLDIRSPGLGDTAMYLCATSTRTGFNEQYFGPGTRLTVT.

The J gene is TRBJ2-1, the V gene TRBV3-1, with D unresolved. The V gene lost 1 base and the J gene lost 0 bases, with 13 bases spanning the gap. The CDR3 spans 17 residues. Germline CDR1 and CDR2: LGHDT and YNNKEL (reference sequence). The CDR3 DNA reads as TGTGCCAGCAGCCAAGCTGGTAGCCATAGCTCCTACAATGAGCAGTTCTTC. Residues: CASSQAGSHSSYNEQFF.

Details on this clonotype: A junction boundary mismatches the germline segment, possibly from a read error. J is TRBJ2-5 and V is TRBV6-2 or TRBV6-3, with 10 nucleotides matching TRBD2. The J call is uncertain, as TRBJ2-7 better fits the DNA end. From germline, CDR1 is MNHEY and CDR2 SVGEGT. The CDR3 runs to 13 residues. The CDR3 coding sequence is TGTACCAGCACGAGTAGCGGGAGGTACGAGCAGTACTTC. Amino acid sequence: CTSTSSGRYEQYF.

The rearrangement joins TRBV4-1 to TRBJ2-5; D is tentatively TRBD1 or TRBD2 (5 bases each). The length of the CDR3 is 14 residues. From germline, CDR1 is MGHRA and CDR2 YSYEKL. V was trimmed by 4 bases and J by 4 bases, leaving 13 bases between them. CDR3 nucleotide sequence: TGCGCCAGCAGCCTCGACTCCGGGGCAGAGACCCAGTACTTC. It codes for CASSLDSGAETQYF.

The V call is TRBV19, the J call TRBJ2-7; a possible D gene is TRBD1 (6 bases). The CDR3 extends over 16 amino acids. From germline, CDR1 is LNHDA and CDR2 SQIVND (reference sequence). V was shortened by 7 bases and J by 0 bases, with 19 bases between the two germline ends. The DNA for the CDR3 is TGTGCCAGTACCAAGGGAACGCGGACAGACTCCTACGAGCAGTACTTC. Protein sequence: CASTKGTRTDSYEQYF.

CDR3 DNA sequence: TGTGCCAGCAGTCGCCCAGGGACAGGGCTGAATCAGCCCCAGCATTTT. This encodes CASSRPGTGLNQPQHF. The chain carries TRBV12-3 or TRBV12-4 and TRBJ1-5, with 9 bases identical to TRBD1. V was clipped by 5 bases and J by 4 bases; unmatched bases: 9. The length of the CDR3 is 16 residues.

This clonotype has only a few counts. This may stem from a read error, because a much larger clone lies one nucleotide away. The genes are TRBV28 and TRBJ2-4; D possibly corresponds to TRBD2 (6 bases). Near its end, the DNA agrees better with TRBJ2-1, so the J call may be wrong. CDR3 length equals 14 residues. CDR1 and CDR2 (germline): MDHEN, SYDVKM. CDR3 protein: CASKSGRAKNIQFF. The CDR3 region has the DNA TGTGCCAGCAAAAGCGGGCGAGCCAAAAACATTCAGTTCTTC.

This clonotype has only a few counts. The rearrangement uses TRBV25-1 and TRBJ2-4; the D is unclear. The germline V gene has CDR1 MGHDK and CDR2 SYGVNS. This CDR3 has 16 residues. V was trimmed by 0 bases and J by 0 bases, leaving 9 bases between them. The CDR3 nucleotides are TGTGCCAGCAGTGAATATATGAGTTTAGCCAAAAACATTCAGTACTTC. Translation: CASSEYMSLAKNIQYF.

In regard to this clonotype: This CDR3 is missing its conserved last phenylalanine or tryptophan, likely due to a read error. The chain uses TRBV11-2 and TRBJ2-7; 7 bases align to TRBD2. This CDR3 is 14 amino acids long. V trimming: 2 bases; J trimming: 5 bases; junction bases outside the gene matches: 6. Per germline, CDR1 SGHAT and CDR2 FQNNGV. The CDR3, as DNA: TGTGCCAGCAGCTTAAGGGAGGGCCCCCACGAGCAGTACTTA. It translates to CASSLREGPHEQYL.